This T cell receptor (beta chain) emerged from a study of blood T cell repertoires in COVID-19. Looking at the study overall: Samples taken during acute and convalescent COVID-19 were collected in the United States, Italy and Spain.

Germline V gene data show CDR1 as MNHEY and CDR2 as SVGAGI. Trimming took 0 bases from V and 4 from J, leaving 7 bases between them. This CDR3 is built from 14 residues. Here immunoSEQ multiplex PCR was the method, and the copy in TCRdb shows in-frame clones only, minus some. This table holds some 340,000 clones, more than 75% found once. The participants were between 18 and 89 years old and came from under 25 US areas. Participants had their cohort set by participant-reported clinical history. The TCR originated in a woman aged 25-40 years who had recovered from COVID-19. V usage is TRBV6-5 and J usage is TRBJ1-3, with D unresolved. Specimen: PBMCs or T cells enriched from blood (not recorded which). The CDR3 region has the DNA TGTGCCAGCAGTTACTCGGTCGGGGGAAACACCATATATTTT. Translating gives CASSYSVGGNTIYF.